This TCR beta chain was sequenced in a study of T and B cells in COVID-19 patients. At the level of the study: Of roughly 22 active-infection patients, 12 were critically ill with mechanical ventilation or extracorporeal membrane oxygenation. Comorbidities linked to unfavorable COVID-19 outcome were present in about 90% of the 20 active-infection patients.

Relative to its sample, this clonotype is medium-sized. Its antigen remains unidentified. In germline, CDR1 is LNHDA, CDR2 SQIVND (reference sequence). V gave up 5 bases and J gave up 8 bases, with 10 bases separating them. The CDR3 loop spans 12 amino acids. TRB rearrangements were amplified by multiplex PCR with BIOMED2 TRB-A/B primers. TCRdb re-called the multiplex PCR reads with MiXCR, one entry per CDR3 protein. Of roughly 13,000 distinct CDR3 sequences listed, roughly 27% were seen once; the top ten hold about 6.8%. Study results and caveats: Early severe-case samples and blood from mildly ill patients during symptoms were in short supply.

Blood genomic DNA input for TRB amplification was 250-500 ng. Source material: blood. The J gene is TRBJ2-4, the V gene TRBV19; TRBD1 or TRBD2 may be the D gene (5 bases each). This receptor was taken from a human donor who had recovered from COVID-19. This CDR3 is CASSSGTDIQYF. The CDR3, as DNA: TGTGCCAGTAGTTCAGGGACGGACATTCAGTACTTC.